These 20 T cell receptor beta chains share one sample of origin, sequenced in a study of identical twins. TCRdb re-derived calls from the 5' RACE reads in MiXCR, one entry per CDR3 protein. The data contain roughly 770,000 distinct CDR3 sequences, 15% to 20% of them singletons. These data also featured in a second study, about T cells expressing NK-cell markers.

Sequencing was done on a sample of PBMCs. The receptors shown here come from a woman younger than 35 in good health.

This clonotype was found many times. This sequence joins TRBV15 and TRBJ2-1; TRBD2 matches at 11 bases. V was pared by 3 bases and J by 7 bases, with 5 bases of the junction left unmatched. The CDR3 runs to 15 residues. Germline V CDR1 and CDR2: LNHNV, YYDKDF (reference sequence). Written as DNA, the CDR3 is TGTGCCACCAGCAGCGGACTAGCGGGCCTTAATGAGCAGTTCTTC. Translated, it gives CATSSGLAGLNEQFF.

The chain joins TRBV4-3 to TRBJ1-3; no reliable D call. Germline CDR1 and CDR2: LGHNA and YSLEER. Trimming removed 3 bases at V and 0 bases at J, with 15 bases between. The CDR3 has 17 residues. CDR3: CASSQAGLQSSGNTIYF. DNA for the CDR3: TGCGCCAGCAGCCAGGCCGGTTTACAAAGCTCTGGAAACACCATATATTTT.

This clonotype was seen at least ten times. The CDR3 reads CAINPGTGRGNTGELFF. CDR3 sequence (DNA): TGTGCCATCAACCCCGGGACAGGGAGGGGTAACACCGGGGAGCTGTTTTTT. The chain combines TRBV10-3 with TRBJ2-2; 9 positions match TRBD1. The J segment lost 2 bases and the V segment lost 7 bases, leaving 11 bases of the junction unmatched. The CDR3 loop spans 17 amino acids. Germline assignment: CDR1 ENHRY and CDR2 SYGVKD.

This clonotype has at least ten counts. The rearrangement joins TRBV7-2 to TRBJ1-2; no clear D gene. The V and J ends lost 0 bases and 5 bases respectively, with 13 bases between them. CDR1 and CDR2 from the germline V gene are SGHTA and FQGNSA. This CDR3 spans 15 amino acids. DNA for the CDR3: TGTGCCAGCAGCTTAGCATCCCACCTTGGGTATGGCTACACCTTC. It is translated as CASSLASHLGYGYTF.

The V gene is TRBV12-3 or TRBV12-4, the J gene TRBJ1-2; 7 bases line up with TRBD1. V was pared by 6 bases and J by 7 bases, with 8 bases of the junction left unmatched. This CDR3 has 13 amino acids. The CDR3 sequence: CASSYIDRAGYTF. The CDR3 nucleotides read TGTGCCAGCAGCTATATTGACAGGGCTGGCTACACCTTC.

In this sample, this clonotype turned up a few times. The J gene is TRBJ2-4, the V gene TRBV11-2; TRBD1 might be the D (6 bases). V lost 5 bases to trimming and J lost 0 bases, with 14 bases between them. This CDR3 has 16 amino acids. Germline V gives CDR1 SGHAT, CDR2 FQNNGV. CDR3 loop: CASSPRTDIAKNIQYF. CDR3 bases: TGTGCCAGCAGCCCTCGGACAGACATAGCCAAAAACATTCAGTACTTC.

This clonotype was recorded a few times. This chain connects TRBV5-1 to TRBJ2-7; 8 positions match TRBD2. Germline CDR1 SGHRS, CDR2 YFSETQ. This CDR3 is built from 16 residues. J lost 1 base, V lost 0 bases, and 6 bases had no gene match. This CDR3 reads CASSLVTSGSSYEQYF. The CDR3 DNA reads as TGCGCCAGCAGCTTGGTCACTAGCGGTTCTTCCTACGAGCAGTACTTC.

This rearrangement joins TRBV20-1 to TRBJ2-7, with 8 bases matching TRBD2. Per the germline V gene, CDR1 is DFQATT and CDR2 is SNEGSKA (reference sequence). V lost 3 bases and J lost 0; bases outside the gene matches: 4. The CDR3 is made up of 14 amino acids. The CDR3 DNA is TGCAGTGCTAGCGTAGCGGGAATCTCCTACGAGCAGTACTTC. Translated, it gives CSASVAGISYEQYF.

This clonotype occurred a few times. V gene TRBV5-1 combines with J gene TRBJ2-3; 12 nucleotides line up with TRBD1. CDR3 length: 18 amino acids. Germline V gene data show CDR1 as SGHRS and CDR2 as YFSETQ. The trim removed 4 bases at V and 3 bases at J, leaving 12 bases unmatched. The CDR3: CASSRTGTGGMGTDTQYF. The CDR3 DNA is TGCGCCAGCAGCAGGACCGGGACAGGGGGCATGGGGACAGATACGCAGTATTTT.

The CDR3 DNA reads as TGTGCCAGCAGCTTATTGGGCGGATTCGAAAAACTGTTTTTT. This gives the protein CASSLLGGFEKLFF. The V gene is TRBV7-9, the J gene TRBJ1-4; the D is unclear. Germline loops: CDR1 SEHNR, CDR2 FQNEAQ (reference sequence). The CDR3 extends over 14 amino acids. Deletions cut 2 bases from V and 8 bases from J, with 12 bases between.

The genes are TRBV7-8 and TRBJ2-5, with 13 bases that match TRBD2. The CDR3 covers 18 residues. J lost 2 bases, V lost 5 bases, and 11 bases had no gene match. The germline CDR1 and CDR2 sequences are SGHVS and FQNEAQ. The CDR3 DNA follows: TGTGCCAGCAGCCGTTTCATCCCGACTAGCGGGGGGCAAGAGACCCAGTACTTC. The encoded protein is CASSRFIPTSGGQETQYF.

The chain combines TRBV3-1 with TRBJ2-1, with D unclear. V lost 6 bases and J 6 bases, leaving 27 bases between the germline ends. The CDR3 is 18 residues long. Germline CDR1 is LGHDT and CDR2 is YNNKEL (reference sequence). The CDR3 DNA reads TGTGCCAGCAGACCAAGCTTAATTACCGGACCTAAATCCAATGAGCAGTTCTTC. It specifies CASRPSLITGPKSNEQFF.

This clonotype turned up a few times. The gene calls are TRBV7-2 and TRBJ2-7; D gene ambiguous. V was cut by 5 bases and J by 1 base, with 15 bases left in between. Germline-derived CDR1 and CDR2 are SGHTA and FQGNSA. This CDR3 is built from 15 residues. Here the CDR3 DNA reads TGTGCCAGCAGCGTTTTAGAAGCGCATTCCTACGAGCAGTACTTC. Residues: CASSVLEAHSYEQYF.

The table lists this clonotype with a few counts. The chain is built from TRBV6-5 and TRBJ2-2; unclear D gene. CDR1 and CDR2 from the germline V gene are MNHEY and SVGAGI. Trimming removed 6 bases from V and 6 bases from J, with 5 bases in between. This CDR3 has 11 amino acids. DNA of the CDR3: TGTGCCAGCAGAGTAGCCGGGGAGCTGTTTTTT. Translation gives CASRVAGELFF.

This clonotype appeared a few times. V is TRBV6-1 and J is TRBJ1-6; D is undetermined. The CDR3 sequence is 15 residues long. From germline, CDR1 is MNHNS and CDR2 SASEGT. Trimming removed 7 bases from V and 5 bases from J, with 15 bases in between. The CDR3 nucleotides are TGTGCCAGCAATCTAAGGGTCTGGGATAATTCACCCCTCCACTTT. The encoded protein is CASNLRVWDNSPLHF.

The chain couples TRBV11-3 to TRBJ1-1; D uncertain. V was trimmed by 6 bases and J by 5 bases, leaving 13 bases between them. Germline loops: CDR1 SGHNT, CDR2 YENEEA. The CDR3 is 13 amino acids. CDR3 nucleotides: TGTGCCAGCAGTATAGATCCCCAAACTGAAGCTTTCTTT. The encoded protein is CASSIDPQTEAFF.

This clonotype turned up a few times. The J gene is TRBJ1-2, the V gene TRBV6-1, with D possibly TRBD1 on 5 matching bases. Germline assignment: CDR1 MNHNS and CDR2 SASEGT. The CDR3 has 13 amino acids. V dropped 8 bases and J dropped 6 bases, with 16 bases sitting between them. The CDR3 sequence is CASQRTQTDGYTF. The CDR3, as DNA: TGTGCCAGCCAGAGGACACAAACAGATGGCTACACCTTC.

This clonotype came up a few times. This chain connects TRBV11-2 to TRBJ2-7; D not resolved. V was shortened by 6 bases and J by 7 bases, with 10 bases between the two germline ends. CDR3 length: 11 amino acids. Germline loops: CDR1 SGHAT, CDR2 FQNNGV. The CDR3 is CASSPTREQYF. CDR3 nucleotide sequence: TGTGCCAGCAGTCCCACGCGGGAGCAGTACTTC.

The V gene is TRBV3-1, the J gene TRBJ2-5; TRBD2 matches 7 bases. The CDR3 is made up of 14 amino acids. With V trimmed by 4 bases and J by 4 bases, 6 bases remained unmatched. In germline, CDR1 is LGHDT, CDR2 YNNKEL (reference sequence). CDR3 nucleotide sequence: TGTGCCAGCAGCCCTATTGGGGGGGGAGAGACCCAGTACTTC. Translation gives CASSPIGGGETQYF.

This clonotype was counted only a few times. The chain has TRBV19 and TRBJ1-1, with TRBD1 matching 7 bases. Germline lookup yields CDR1 LNHDA and CDR2 SQIVND (reference sequence). J gave up 0 bases and V 6 bases, and 7 bases lay outside the gene matches. The CDR3 contains 15 residues. The CDR3 protein is CASSSSGTVNTEAFF. The CDR3 DNA reads TGTGCCAGTAGCTCTTCCGGGACAGTGAACACTGAAGCTTTCTTT.